This entry lists 15 T cell receptor beta chains sequenced from one sample in a study of Tregs in tolerant kidney transplant recipients. Clones were read by immunoSEQ multiplex PCR, and TCRdb kept only the in-frame ones, dropping some. This sample has tens of thousands of clones, with 84% found just once. The sequenced material came from CD4+ T cells from blood. The receptors here all came from a human donor in good health.

The V gene is TRBV7-2, the J gene TRBJ2-5; D might be TRBD1 (5 bases). Germline assignment: CDR1 SGHTA and CDR2 FQGNSA. Trimming removed 6 bases from V and 5 bases from J, with 7 bases in between. This CDR3 is 11 amino acids long. The CDR3 region has the DNA TGTGCCAGCAGAGCAGGGGAGACCCAGTACTTC. It codes for CASRAGETQYF.

The rearrangement uses TRBV5-4 and TRBJ2-7; the match to TRBD2 covers 10 bases. The CDR3 extends over 15 amino acids. Germline CDR1 SGHNT, CDR2 YYREEE (reference sequence). After removal of 3 bases from V and 1 base from J, the junction contained 4 bases not matched to a gene. The CDR3 reads CASSSWTSGSYEQYF. CDR3 DNA sequence: TGTGCCAGCAGCTCTTGGACTAGCGGTTCCTACGAGCAGTACTTC.

The rearrangement joins TRBV5-1 to TRBJ2-7, with TRBD1 matching 10 bases. The V gene's germline CDR1 is SGHRS and CDR2 YFSETQ. The CDR3 consists of 14 residues. With V trimmed by 8 bases and J by 7 bases, 12 bases remained unmatched. The CDR3 DNA sequence: TGCGCCAGTGGGGTTTCGACAGGGGGCGGGGAGCAGTACTTC. Protein sequence: CASGVSTGGGEQYF.

The rearrangement uses TRBV9 and TRBJ2-7; D call uncertain. Germline lookup yields CDR1 SGDLS and CDR2 YYNGEE. The germline V and J ends were trimmed by 0 bases and 2 bases, with 6 bases remaining between them. This CDR3 region has 13 residues. The DNA for the CDR3 is TGTGCCAGCAGCGTAGGTCAGACCTACGAGCAGTACTTC. Protein sequence: CASSVGQTYEQYF.

The chain uses TRBV4-2 and TRBJ2-1; D might be TRBD2 (7 bases). Per germline, CDR1 LGHNA and CDR2 YNFKEQ. V was shortened by 0 bases and J by 8 bases, with 32 bases between the two germline ends. The CDR3 contains 21 residues. The CDR3 reads CASSQDRGEGVKRRRTYEQFF. CDR3 nucleotides: TGTGCCAGCAGCCAAGATCGGGGGGAGGGGGTGAAGAGAAGGCGGACGTATGAGCAGTTCTTC.

This rearrangement joins TRBV29-1 to TRBJ1-4; D is possibly TRBD1 (5 bases). The germline V gene has CDR1 SQVTM and CDR2 ANQGSEA. Trimming took 3 bases from V and 7 from J, leaving 12 bases between them. This CDR3 region has 13 residues. DNA of the CDR3: TGCAGCGTTGAGGAGGGGTCGAGTGAAAAACTGTTTTTT. It yields the protein CSVEEGSSEKLFF.

This clone has more than one count but fewer than ten. The rearrangement joins TRBV7-9 to TRBJ1-2; tentatively, D is TRBD1 (5 bases). This CDR3 spans 13 amino acids. Trimming took 1 base from V and 6 from J, leaving 9 bases between them. Looked up from germline, CDR1 is SEHNR and CDR2 is FQNEAQ (reference sequence). CDR3 residues: CASSLGPGDGYTF. DNA of the CDR3: TGTGCCAGCAGCTTAGGCCCGGGGGATGGCTACACCTTC.

In its sample, this clone was seen a few times. The V call is TRBV7-9, the J call TRBJ2-3; D perhaps matches TRBD2 (6 bases). This CDR3 has 14 residues. V lost 6 bases and J lost 3, with 13 bases in between. Germline values: CDR1 SEHNR, CDR2 FQNEAQ (reference sequence). The CDR3 nucleotides read TGTGCCAGCAGAAGTAGCGGAGGGACAGATACGCAGTATTTT. Encoded protein: CASRSSGGTDTQYF.

The CDR3 DNA follows: TGTGCCAGCAGCCCAGATGCGGTAGCAGCCGAGCAGTACTTC. It encodes CASSPDAVAAEQYF. This chain links TRBV9 with TRBJ2-7; no clear D gene. CDR1 is SGDLS, CDR2 YYNGEE, per germline. The V end lost 4 bases, the J end lost 6 bases, and 17 bases lay between the germline ends. The CDR3 extends over 14 amino acids.

The CDR3 here is CASSDRGGTDTQYF. DNA for the CDR3: TGTGCCAGCAGTGACAGGGGGGGCACAGATACGCAGTATTTT. The chain links TRBV7-2 to TRBJ2-3, with 9 bases matching TRBD1. Germline values: CDR1 SGHTA, CDR2 FQGNSA. Losses at the gene ends were 6 bases for V and 1 base for J; bases not matched to a gene: 2. The CDR3 extends over 14 amino acids. Looking up the rest from reference TRBV7-2 and TRBJ2-3 gives the full variable domain: GAGVSQSPSNKVTEKGKDVELRCDPISGHTALYWYRQSLGQGLEFLIYFQGNSAPDKSGLPSDRFSAERTGGSVSTLTIQRTQQEDSAVYLCASSDRGGTDTQYFGPGTRLTVL.

This chain uses TRBV11-3 with TRBJ2-5; no firm D call. Germline CDR1 and CDR2: SGHNT and YENEEA. V lost 1 base and J 4 bases, leaving 4 bases between the germline ends. This CDR3 is built from 12 residues. As DNA, the CDR3 is TGTGCCAGCAGCTTAGCCGGAGAGACCCAGTACTTC. It yields the protein CASSLAGETQYF.

This clone was counted only a few times. The rearrangement joins TRBV5-1 to TRBJ2-2, with D unresolved. The CDR3 covers 15 residues. Germline lookup yields CDR1 SGHRS and CDR2 YFSETQ. The V end was cut by 5 bases, the J end by 2 bases, with 13 bases between. CDR3 in amino acids: CASRPQSVNTGELFF. The CDR3, as DNA: TGCGCCAGCAGACCCCAGAGCGTTAACACCGGGGAGCTGTTTTTT.

The chain couples TRBV6-6 to TRBJ1-5; D is unclear. Germline V gene sequence: CDR1 MNHNY, CDR2 SVGAGI (reference sequence). This CDR3 spans 15 amino acids. The ends were cut back, 6 bases at V and 2 bases at J, with 14 bases in the middle. CDR3 residues: CASSFGVGGNQPQHF. In DNA, the CDR3 is TGTGCCAGCAGCTTTGGGGTTGGTGGCAATCAGCCCCAGCATTTT.

The chain couples TRBV19 to TRBJ1-2; 9 positions match TRBD1. CDR1 and CDR2 (germline): LNHDA, SQIVND (reference sequence). The CDR3 runs 16 residues. V dropped 10 bases and J dropped 4; count of bases not matched to a gene: 16. CDR3 region: CATSGSGTGFLYGYTF. The DNA of the CDR3 is TGTGCCACCAGCGGATCCGGGACAGGGTTCCTCTATGGCTACACCTTC.

This chain links TRBV10-2 with TRBJ2-7, with D possibly TRBD1 on 6 matching bases. CDR1 is WSHSY, CDR2 SAAADI, per germline. The CDR3 contains 14 residues. Trimming took 8 bases from V and 0 from J, leaving 14 bases between them. The CDR3 protein is CASRPRQDSYEQYF. DNA of the CDR3: TGCGCCAGCCGACCGAGACAGGACTCCTACGAGCAGTACTTC.